This T cell receptor beta chain is from a study of identical twins. One entry per CDR3 protein results from TCRdb running MiXCR on the 5' RACE reads. The top ten hold 5.1% of the sample, which has about 210,000 distinct CDR3 sequences, around 9.6% seen once. In its sample, this clonotype was seen many times. The sequenced sample was memory (CD45RO+) T cells sorted from blood. The clonotype was recovered from a woman between 18 and 29 years old in good health.

The CDR3 nucleotides are TGCAGCGTTCTTAGGGGCGAAGAGACCCAGTACTTC. It encodes CSVLRGEETQYF. The chain recombines TRBV29-1 with TRBJ2-5; a possible D gene is TRBD1 (5 bases). The CDR3 sequence is 12 residues long. Between the trimmed V and J ends, which lost 5 bases and 3 bases, there was a span of 10 bases. Looked up from germline, CDR1 is SQVTM and CDR2 is ANQGSEA.